Each of the 5 T cell receptor beta chains below was sequenced from the same sample in a study of blood T cell repertoires in COVID-19 (dated by TCRdb to the early 2020s). The library was made by the immunoSEQ multiplex PCR assay. Imported from immuneACCESS, the table was reduced by TCRdb to in-frame sequences with V and J called. These copies leave out some clones; in studies compared against another copy, an unresolved V gene accounts for under half, and the cause of the remainder is not known. This sample has a few hundred thousand clones in its table, and around 87% of those were observed once. The top ten clonotypes cover roughly 2% of the sample. Material: PBMCs or T cells enriched from blood (not recorded which). The source is a middle-aged man in a cohort exposed to, infected with or recovered from COVID-19 (not recorded which).

The chain carries TRBV6-5 and TRBJ2-7; 7 bases are shared with TRBD2. Trimming at V came to 4 bases and at J to 4 bases, leaving 7 bases not matched to a gene. The CDR3 extends over 14 amino acids. CDR1 is MNHEY, CDR2 SVGAGI, per germline. The CDR3 reads CASSWLGGKYEQYF. DNA of the CDR3: TGTGCCAGCAGTTGGTTGGGGGGGAAGTACGAGCAGTACTTC.

The chain has TRBV28 and TRBJ2-1, with TRBD1 identical over 9 bases. CDR3 length: 17 residues. The germline V gene encodes CDR1 MDHEN and CDR2 SYDVKM. Unmatched junction bases numbered 8, after V lost 5 bases and J lost 0 bases. The CDR3 nucleotides are TGTGCCAGCAGTCGCACGAGACAGGGGGTCTCCTACAATGAGCAGTTCTTC. Its protein product is CASSRTRQGVSYNEQFF. The complete variable domain, with remaining parts taken from reference TRBV28 and TRBJ2-1, reads DVKVTQSSRYLVKRTGEKVFLECVQDMDHENMFWYRQDPGLGLRLIYFSYDVKMKEKGDIPEGYSVSREKKERFSLILESASTNQTSMYLCASSRTRQGVSYNEQFFGPGTRLTVL.

A note on this clone: The junction departs from the called germline gene at one end, perhaps through a read error. CDR3 sequence (DNA): TGCGCCAGCAGTGAGTCGGCTACCGGGGAGCTGCTTTTT. Its translation is CASSESATGELLF. V is TRBV10-1 and J is TRBJ2-2; tentatively, D is TRBD2 (5 bases). Germline V gene sequence: CDR1 WNHNN, CDR2 SYGVQD (reference sequence). The CDR3 contains 13 residues.

This CDR3 reads CASSLTTSAWIETQYF. For the CDR3, the DNA is TGTGCCAGCAGCTTAACGACTAGCGCCTGGATAGAGACCCAGTACTTC. The gene calls are TRBV7-9 and TRBJ2-5; 8 bases line up with TRBD2. The CDR3 has 16 residues. Germline values: CDR1 SEHNR, CDR2 FQNEAQ (reference sequence). J gave up 4 bases and V 2 bases, and 9 bases lay outside the gene matches.

Turning to this clone: One end of the junction is discordant with germline, which a read error may explain. Additional DNA sequences in this sample encode the identical CDR3. The CDR3 reads CASSLAGVYEQFF. The CDR3 DNA follows: TGTGCCAGCAGCCTAGCGGGAGTCTATGAGCAGTTCTTC. The gene calls are TRBV7-9 and TRBJ2-1, with 10 nucleotides matching TRBD2. The CDR3 is made up of 13 amino acids. CDR1 is SEHNR, CDR2 FQNEAQ, per germline (reference sequence).